The rows below give T cell receptor beta chains drawn from one sample of a study of blood T cell repertoires in COVID-19. Measured with immunoSEQ multiplex PCR; TCRdb has only the in-frame clones, and not every one. The sample gives some 150,000 clones, 86% of which show up once; approximately 4.5% is in the top ten. Sequencing input: PBMCs or T cells enriched from blood (not recorded which). The receptors stem from a man aged 50 to 60 who had recovered from COVID-19. The CDR3 runs from the conserved cysteine through the conserved F or W. The D gene is left open where the match is weak. Size is stated for part of the rows, as once, few or many counts, or as a class when the clone is expanded.

V	D	size	J	CDR3	DNA
TRBV15	TRBD1	-	TRBJ1-1	CATRSDRGRIRTEAFF	TGTGCCACCAGAAGTGACAGGGGGCGCATTAGGACTGAAGCTTTCTTT
TRBV5-1	TRBD2	-	TRBJ2-5	CASSSPSGGARETQYF	TGCGCCAGCAGCTCCCCCAGCGGGGGGGCCAGGGAGACCCAGTACTTC
TRBV6-5	TRBD1	-	TRBJ1-4	CASSSPATGSNEKLFF	TGTGCCAGCAGTTCCCCAGCGACAGGGAGTAATGAAAAACTGTTTTTT
TRBV11-2	-	-	TRBJ1-1	CASSSQMGGYTEAFF	TGTGCCAGCAGCTCCCAAATGGGGGGGTACACTGAAGCTTTCTTT
TRBV5-1	TRBD2	-	TRBJ2-1	CASSLGTSGYNEQFF	TGCGCCAGCAGCTTGGGTACTAGCGGTTACAATGAGCAGTTCTTC
TRBV5-1	-	-	TRBJ2-5	CASSSNSQETQYF	TGCGCCAGCAGCTCGAACAGCCAAGAGACCCAGTACTTC
TRBV7-2	-	-	TRBJ1-5	CASSLVNQGYQPQHF	TGTGCCAGCAGCTTAGTTAACCAGGGCTATCAGCCCCAGCATTTT
TRBV10-1	-	-	TRBJ2-3	CASSLPERQESTDTQYF	TGCGCCAGCAGCCTCCCCGAGCGGCAGGAGAGCACAGATACGCAGTATTTT
TRBV6-2/TRBV6-3	TRBD1	-	TRBJ1-2	CASSYFGQGRNIYGYTF	TGTGCCAGCAGTTACTTTGGACAGGGGCGAAACATTTATGGCTACACCTTC
TRBV9	-	-	TRBJ2-2	CASSVDWTGAGELFF	TGTGCCAGCAGCGTAGATTGGACGGGGGCCGGGGAGCTGTTTTTT
TRBV5-1	TRBD1	few	TRBJ1-2	CASSLDRAGGYTF	TGCGCCAGCAGTTTGGACAGGGCTGGTGGCTACACCTTC
TRBV27	TRBD2	-	TRBJ2-1	CASRVGSRGGTRSYNEQFF	TGTGCCAGCAGAGTAGGATCCCGCGGGGGAACCCGCTCCTACAATGAGCAGTTCTTC
TRBV24-1	-	-	TRBJ1-5	CATSTGVSNQPQHF	TGTGCCACCAGCACAGGAGTTAGCAATCAGCCCCAGCATTTT
TRBV9	TRBD2	-	TRBJ2-2	CASSVRGDSTPGELFF	TGTGCCAGCAGCGTACGGGGGGACTCAACCCCCGGGGAGCTGTTTTTT
TRBV6-2/TRBV6-3	TRBD2	-	TRBJ2-2	CASSYSLGRGGASTGELFF	TGTGCCAGCAGTTACTCCCTTGGCCGGGGGGGCGCGAGCACCGGGGAGCTGTTTTTT
TRBV7-3	-	-	TRBJ2-3	CASSLAIGADTQYF	TGTGCCAGCAGCTTAGCGATAGGGGCAGATACGCAGTATTTT
TRBV28	-	-	TRBJ1-2	CASSSGQLIGGYTF	TGTGCCAGCAGTTCCGGACAGCTAATAGGGGGCTACACCTTC
TRBV6-5	TRBD2	-	TRBJ2-7	CASSYRREGYEQYF	TGTGCCAGCAGTTACAGGCGGGAGGGGTACGAGCAGTACTTC
TRBV5-4	TRBD1	-	TRBJ1-1	CASSKQGLDTEAFF	TGTGCCAGCAGCAAACAGGGGTTGGACACTGAAGCTTTCTTT
TRBV9	TRBD1	-	TRBJ2-7	CASSAGTGYEQYF	TGTGCCAGCAGCGCCGGGACAGGCTACGAGCAGTACTTC
TRBV10-3	TRBD2	-	TRBJ2-5	CAISEFGGRRGQETQYF	TGTGCCATCAGTGAGTTTGGGGGGAGGCGGGGGCAAGAGACCCAGTACTTC
TRBV18	TRBD1	-	TRBJ1-2	CASLGYRGDGYTF	TGTGCCAGCTTGGGTTACAGGGGAGACGGCTACACCTTC
TRBV30	-	-	TRBJ1-1	CAWSVLGGTEAFF	TGTGCCTGGAGTGTTTTGGGGGGCACTGAAGCTTTCTTT
TRBV6-5	-	-	TRBJ1-2	CASSTSGRANYGYTF	TGTGCCAGCAGTACCTCGGGCAGGGCTAACTATGGCTACACCTTC
TRBV25-1	TRBD1	many	TRBJ1-2	CASSPRTGQGRDGYTF	TGTGCCAGCAGTCCCAGGACAGGGCAAGGAAGAGATGGCTACACCTTC
TRBV5-1	TRBD2	once	TRBJ2-5	CASSWGLAGGSAETQYF	TGCGCCAGCAGCTGGGGACTAGCGGGGGGATCAGCAGAGACCCAGTACTTC
TRBV24-1	TRBD2	-	TRBJ2-2	CATSVGLAAGELFF	TGTGCCACCAGTGTCGGACTAGCTGCCGGGGAGCTGTTTTTT
TRBV12-3/TRBV12-4	TRBD1	-	TRBJ2-7	CASTTTGYGEQYF	TGTGCCAGCACTACGACAGGGTACGGCGAGCAGTACTTC
TRBV12-5	-	-	TRBJ1-2	CASGSYTLGGYTF	TGTGCTAGTGGTTCTTACACGCTTGGTGGCTACACCTTC
TRBV12-5	-	-	TRBJ2-1	CASGPHGGDNEQFF	TGTGCTAGTGGTCCCCACGGCGGGGACAATGAGCAGTTCTTC
TRBV30	-	-	TRBJ1-1	CAWSVRSGGGKPNTEAFF	TGTGCCTGGAGTGTACGCTCTGGGGGGGGGAAACCGAACACTGAAGCTTTCTTT